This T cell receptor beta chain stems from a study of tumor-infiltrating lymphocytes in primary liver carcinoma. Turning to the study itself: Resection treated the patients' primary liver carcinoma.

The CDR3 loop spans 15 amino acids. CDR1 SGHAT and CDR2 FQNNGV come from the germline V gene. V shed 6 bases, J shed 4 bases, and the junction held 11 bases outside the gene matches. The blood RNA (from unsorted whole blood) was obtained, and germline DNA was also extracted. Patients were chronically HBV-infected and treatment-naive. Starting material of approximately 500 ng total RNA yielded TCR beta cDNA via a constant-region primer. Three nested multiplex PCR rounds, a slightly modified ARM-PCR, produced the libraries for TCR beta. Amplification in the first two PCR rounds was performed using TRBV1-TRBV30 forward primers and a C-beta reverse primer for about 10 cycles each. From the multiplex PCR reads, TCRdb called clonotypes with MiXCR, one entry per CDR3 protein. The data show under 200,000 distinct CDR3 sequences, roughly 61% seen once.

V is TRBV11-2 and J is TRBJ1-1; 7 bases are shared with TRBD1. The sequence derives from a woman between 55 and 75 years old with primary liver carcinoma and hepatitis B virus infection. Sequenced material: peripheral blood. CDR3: CASRYTGEGGTEAFF. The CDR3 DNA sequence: TGTGCCAGCAGATATACAGGGGAGGGTGGCACTGAAGCTTTCTTT. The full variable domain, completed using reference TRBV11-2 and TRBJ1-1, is EAGVAQSPRYKIIEKRQSVAFWCNPISGHATLYWYQQILGQGPKLLIQFQNNGVVDDSQLPKDRFSAERLKGVDSTLKIQPAKLEDSAVYLCASRYTGEGGTEAFFGQGTRLTVV.